This T cell receptor beta chain was identified in a study of T-cell memory formation after mild COVID-19. Across the whole study: Most TCR clusters belonged to a single donor. Findings and caveats of the study: Clones contracting day 15 to 85 were balanced CD4/CD8; later expanders leaned CD4+.

Researchers used 5'RACE with constant-segment primers to make TCR alpha and TCR beta cDNA libraries that carry sample barcodes and UMIs. TCRdb used MiXCR to reprocess the 5' RACE reads, holding one entry per CDR3 protein. The sample carries 35,000 to 50,000 distinct CDR3 sequences, less than 9.5% recorded once. The V end was cut by 3 bases, the J end by 2 bases, with 2 bases between. This CDR3 is built from 12 residues. Details on this clonotype: The antigen remains undetermined.

This TCR was sampled from an adult woman who had mild COVID-19 (a few samples of this study predate the infection). Cell type and time point are not known. V and J are TRBV12-3 or TRBV12-4 and TRBJ1-3; no firm D call. Sequenced sample: PBMCs or a T cell subset sorted from them (not recorded which). CDR3 residues: CASSFTGNTIYF. CDR3 nucleotide sequence: TGTGCCAGCAGTTTCACTGGAAACACCATATATTTT.